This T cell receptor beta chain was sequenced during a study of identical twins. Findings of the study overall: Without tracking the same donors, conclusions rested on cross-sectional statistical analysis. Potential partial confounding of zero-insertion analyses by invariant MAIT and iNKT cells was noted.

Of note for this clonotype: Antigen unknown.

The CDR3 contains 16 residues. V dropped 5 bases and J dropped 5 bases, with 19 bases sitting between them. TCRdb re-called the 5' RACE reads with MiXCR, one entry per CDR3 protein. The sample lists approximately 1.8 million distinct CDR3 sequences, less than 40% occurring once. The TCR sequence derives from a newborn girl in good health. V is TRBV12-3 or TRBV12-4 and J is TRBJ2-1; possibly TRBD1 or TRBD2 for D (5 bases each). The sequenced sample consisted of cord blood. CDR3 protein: CASSLPLEGENNEQFF. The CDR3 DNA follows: TGTGCCAGCAGTCTTCCACTAGAAGGGGAAAACAATGAGCAGTTCTTC.